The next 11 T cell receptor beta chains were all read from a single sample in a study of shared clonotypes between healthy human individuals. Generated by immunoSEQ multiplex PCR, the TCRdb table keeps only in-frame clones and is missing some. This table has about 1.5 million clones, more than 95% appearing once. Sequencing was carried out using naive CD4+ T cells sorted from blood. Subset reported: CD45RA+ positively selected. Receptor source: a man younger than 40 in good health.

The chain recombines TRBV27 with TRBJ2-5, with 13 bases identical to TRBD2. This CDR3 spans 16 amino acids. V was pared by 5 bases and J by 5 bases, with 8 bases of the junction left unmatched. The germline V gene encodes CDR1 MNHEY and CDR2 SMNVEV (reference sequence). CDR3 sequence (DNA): TGTGCCAGCAGTCCCAGGACTAGCGGGAGAACGGAGACCCAGTACTTC. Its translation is CASSPRTSGRTETQYF.

CDR3 bases: TGTGCCAGTAGTATTCCTTCGGGCGGGCGAGGGGAGCTGTTTTTT. This translates into CASSIPSGGRGELFF. This rearrangement joins TRBV19 to TRBJ2-2; D might be TRBD2 (5 bases). Germline assignment: CDR1 LNHDA and CDR2 SQIVND (reference sequence). The CDR3 has 15 residues. V was clipped by 3 bases and J by 8 bases, with 16 bases between them.

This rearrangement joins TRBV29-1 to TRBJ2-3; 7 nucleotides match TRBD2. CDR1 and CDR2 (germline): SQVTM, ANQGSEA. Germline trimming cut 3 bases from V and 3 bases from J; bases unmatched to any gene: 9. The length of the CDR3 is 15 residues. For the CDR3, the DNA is TGCAGCGTTGATACGGCGGGAGCTGGGACAGATACGCAGTATTTT. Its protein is CSVDTAGAGTDTQYF.

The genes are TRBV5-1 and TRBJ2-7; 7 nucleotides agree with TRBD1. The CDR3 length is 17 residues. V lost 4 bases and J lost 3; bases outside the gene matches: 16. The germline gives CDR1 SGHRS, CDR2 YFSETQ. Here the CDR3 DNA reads TGCGCCAGCAGCCCCCCTTCGGGACAGAGAACCAACTACGAGCAGTACTTC. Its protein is CASSPPSGQRTNYEQYF.

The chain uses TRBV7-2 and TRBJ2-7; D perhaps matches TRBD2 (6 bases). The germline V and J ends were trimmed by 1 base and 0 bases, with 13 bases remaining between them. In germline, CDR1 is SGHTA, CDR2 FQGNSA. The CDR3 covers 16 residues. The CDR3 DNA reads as TGTGCCAGCAGCTTAGACGCCGGGGGTATCTCCTACGAGCAGTACTTC. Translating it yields CASSLDAGGISYEQYF. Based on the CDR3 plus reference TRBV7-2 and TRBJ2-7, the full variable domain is GAGVSQSPSNKVTEKGKDVELRCDPISGHTALYWYRQSLGQGLEFLIYFQGNSAPDKSGLPSDRFSAERTGGSVSTLTIQRTQQEDSAVYLCASSLDAGGISYEQYFGPGTRLTVT.

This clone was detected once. The CDR3 DNA follows: TGCGCCAGCCGACAGGGGGCAACCTACAATGAGCAGTTCTTC. It yields the protein CASRQGATYNEQFF. The gene calls are TRBV10-2 and TRBJ2-1; TRBD1 matches at 10 bases. The CDR3 sequence is 14 residues long. Per the germline V gene, CDR1 is WSHSY and CDR2 is SAAADI. Trimming at V came to 8 bases and at J to 2 bases, leaving 3 bases not matched to a gene.

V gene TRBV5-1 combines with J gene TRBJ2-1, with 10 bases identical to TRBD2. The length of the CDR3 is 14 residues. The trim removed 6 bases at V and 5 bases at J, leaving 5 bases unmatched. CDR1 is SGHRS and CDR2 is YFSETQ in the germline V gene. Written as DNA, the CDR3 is TGCGCCAGCAACTCGGGACTAGCGCACAATGAGCAGTTCTTC. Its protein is CASNSGLAHNEQFF.

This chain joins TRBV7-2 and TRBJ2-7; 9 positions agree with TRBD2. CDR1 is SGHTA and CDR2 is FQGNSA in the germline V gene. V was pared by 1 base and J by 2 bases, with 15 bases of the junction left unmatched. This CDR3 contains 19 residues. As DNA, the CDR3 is TGTGCCAGCAGCTTAGACGGCGGGAGGGTGTATTCGGGGCCCTACGAGCAGTACTTC. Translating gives CASSLDGGRVYSGPYEQYF.

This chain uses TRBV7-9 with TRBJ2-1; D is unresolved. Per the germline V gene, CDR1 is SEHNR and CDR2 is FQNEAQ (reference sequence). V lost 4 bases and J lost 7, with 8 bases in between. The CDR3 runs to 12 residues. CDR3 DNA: TGTGCCAGCAGCTGGCACACGAATGAGCAGTTCTTC. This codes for CASSWHTNEQFF.

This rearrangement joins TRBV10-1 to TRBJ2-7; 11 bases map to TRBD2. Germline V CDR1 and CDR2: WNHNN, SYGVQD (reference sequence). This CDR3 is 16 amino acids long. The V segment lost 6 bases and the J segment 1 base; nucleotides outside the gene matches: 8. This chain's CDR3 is CASRPTSGSNSYEQYF. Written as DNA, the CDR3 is TGCGCCAGCAGACCTACTAGCGGGAGTAATTCCTACGAGCAGTACTTC.

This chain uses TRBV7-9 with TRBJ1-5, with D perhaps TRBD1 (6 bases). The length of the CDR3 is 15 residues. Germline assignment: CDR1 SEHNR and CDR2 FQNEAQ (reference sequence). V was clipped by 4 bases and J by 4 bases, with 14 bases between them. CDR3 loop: CASSSAQGLNQPQHF. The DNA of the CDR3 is TGTGCCAGCAGCTCGGCCCAGGGGCTGAATCAGCCCCAGCATTTT.